This TCR beta chain was recorded in a study of vaccination effects on CD4 cells after COVID-19. Only a few counts were recorded for this clone. What it recognizes is unknown. Before sequencing, viral peptide pools were used by the ViraFEST assay to expand antigen-specific CD4+ T cells. The culture ran for approximately 10 days, and then CD4+ T cells were isolated. Two doses of BNT162b2 or mRNA-1273 vaccine were administered to participants. The study found no prior SARS-CoV-2 infection in the vaccine recipients, who tested negative for nucleocapsid antibodies. The culture medium for 1.5 million to 2.5 million PBMC per well included about 9.2 IU/ml IL-2 and 8.5 to 10 ug/ml peptides. V was cut by 3 bases and J by 8 bases, with 14 bases left in between. Germline lookup yields CDR1 KGHSH and CDR2 LQKENI. This CDR3 is 15 amino acids long. Clones were read by immunoSEQ multiplex PCR, and TCRdb kept only the in-frame ones, dropping some. The sample has 25,000 to 30,000 clones, approximately 79% seen once.

Whole-study results and caveats: From healthy vaccinees, only 1 of 255 vaccine-induced clones also reacted to common cold coronaviruses.

This receptor was obtained from a human donor who received a COVID-19 vaccine. Some clones in this sample may be carry-over from other donors' samples. The chain recombines TRBV18 with TRBJ1-6; D remains unclear. The source was CD4+ T cells from PBMCs cultured with SARS-CoV-2 spike peptides, collected after COVID-19 vaccination. The CDR3: CASSPYEQRDSPLHF. CDR3 nucleotides: TGTGCCAGCTCACCTTACGAGCAGAGGGATTCACCCCTCCACTTT.